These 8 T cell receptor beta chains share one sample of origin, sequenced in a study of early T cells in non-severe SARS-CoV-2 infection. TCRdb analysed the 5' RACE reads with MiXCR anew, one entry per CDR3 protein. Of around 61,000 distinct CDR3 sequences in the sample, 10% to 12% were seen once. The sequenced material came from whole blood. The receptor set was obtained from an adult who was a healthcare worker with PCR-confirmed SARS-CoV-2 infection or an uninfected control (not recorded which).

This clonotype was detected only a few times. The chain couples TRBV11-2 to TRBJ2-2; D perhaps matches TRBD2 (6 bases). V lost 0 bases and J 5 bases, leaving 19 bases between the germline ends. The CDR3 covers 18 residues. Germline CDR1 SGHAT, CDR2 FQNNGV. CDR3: CASSLDGSAGRRTGELFF. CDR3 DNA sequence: TGTGCCAGCAGCTTAGATGGTAGTGCGGGGCGAAGGACCGGGGAGCTGTTTTTT.

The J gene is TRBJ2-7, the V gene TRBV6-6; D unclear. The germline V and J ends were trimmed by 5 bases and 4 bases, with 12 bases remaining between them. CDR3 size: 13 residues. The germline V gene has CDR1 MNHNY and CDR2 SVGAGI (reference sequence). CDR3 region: CASSLGLGYEQYF. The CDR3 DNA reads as TGTGCCAGCAGTCTAGGGTTGGGGTACGAGCAGTACTTC.

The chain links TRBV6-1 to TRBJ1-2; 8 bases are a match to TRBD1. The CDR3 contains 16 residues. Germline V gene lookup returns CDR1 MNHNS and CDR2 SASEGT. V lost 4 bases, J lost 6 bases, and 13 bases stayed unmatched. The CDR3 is CASSGPFRTGRDGYTF. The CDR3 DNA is TGTGCCAGCAGTGGCCCTTTCCGGACAGGGCGGGATGGCTACACCTTC.

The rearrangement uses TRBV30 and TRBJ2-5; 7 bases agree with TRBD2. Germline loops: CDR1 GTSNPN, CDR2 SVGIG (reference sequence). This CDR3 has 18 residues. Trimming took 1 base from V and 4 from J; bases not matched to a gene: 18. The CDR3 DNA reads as TGTGCCTGGAGTGGCGGGACTAAACGGGTCGGTCGCCGAGAGACCCAGTACTTC. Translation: CAWSGGTKRVGRRETQYF.

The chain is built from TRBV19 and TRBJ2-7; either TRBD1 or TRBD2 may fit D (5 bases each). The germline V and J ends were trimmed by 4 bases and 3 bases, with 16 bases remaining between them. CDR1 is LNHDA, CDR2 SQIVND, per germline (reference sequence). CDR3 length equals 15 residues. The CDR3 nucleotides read TGTGCCAGTAGTAGAAGCAGGGACGGCCGCTACGAGCAGTACTTC. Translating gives CASSRSRDGRYEQYF. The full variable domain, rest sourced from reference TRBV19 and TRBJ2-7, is DGGITQSPKYLFRKEGQNVTLSCEQNLNHDAMYWYRQDPGQGLRLIYYSQIVNDFQKGDIAEGYSVSREKKESFPLTVTSAQKNPTAFYLCASSRSRDGRYEQYFGPGTRLTVT.

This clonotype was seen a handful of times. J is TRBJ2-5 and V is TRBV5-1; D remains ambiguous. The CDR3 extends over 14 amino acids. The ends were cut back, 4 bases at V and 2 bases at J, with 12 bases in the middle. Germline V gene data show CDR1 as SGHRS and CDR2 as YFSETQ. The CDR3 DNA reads TGCGCCAGCAGCCTACGGACGGGTCAAGAGACCCAGTACTTC. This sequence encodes CASSLRTGQETQYF.

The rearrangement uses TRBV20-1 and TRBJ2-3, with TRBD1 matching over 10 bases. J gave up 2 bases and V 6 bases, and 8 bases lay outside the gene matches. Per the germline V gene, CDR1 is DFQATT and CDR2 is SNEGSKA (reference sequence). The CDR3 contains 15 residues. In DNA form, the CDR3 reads TGCAGTGCCTCGGCTAGACAGGGGGCCACAGATACGCAGTATTTT. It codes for CSASARQGATDTQYF.

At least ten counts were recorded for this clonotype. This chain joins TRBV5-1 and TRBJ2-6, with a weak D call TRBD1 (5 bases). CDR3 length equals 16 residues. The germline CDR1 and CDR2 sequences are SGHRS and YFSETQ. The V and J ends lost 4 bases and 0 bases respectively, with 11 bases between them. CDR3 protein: CASSPATDSGANVLTF. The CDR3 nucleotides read TGCGCCAGCAGCCCCGCGACAGACTCTGGGGCCAACGTCCTGACTTTC. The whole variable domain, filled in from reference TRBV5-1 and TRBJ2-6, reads KAGVTQTPRYLIKTRGQQVTLSCSPISGHRSVSWYQQTPGQGLQFLFEYFSETQRNKGNFPGRFSGRQFSNSRSEMNVSTLELGDSALYLCASSPATDSGANVLTFGAGSRLTVL.